This T cell receptor beta chain derives from a study of cytomegalovirus exposure and HLA in healthy donors. Regarding this clone: The target antigen is unknown.

Study-wide results and caveats: In a later analysis, V- and J-gene trimming of beta chains associated with a DCLRE1C missense variant, replicated independently. A later analysis by the authors found several of the most significant clusters apparently linked to common viral pathogens.

The study ran its PCR with 60 Vbeta and 13 Jbeta primers. Assay: immunoSEQ multiplex PCR; the TCRdb copy retains only in-frame clones and omits some. Here the sample spans 100,000 to 150,000 clones, about 87% being singletons. The CDR3 sequence is 16 residues long. Germline CDR1 is SNHLY and CDR2 is FYNNEI. The V gene end was trimmed by 10 bases and the J gene end by 1 base; junction bases not matched to a gene: 12. Sequenced input: PBMCs. The TCR comes from a woman aged 25-40 years in good health and CMV-seronegative. V and J are TRBV2 and TRBJ2-4; 8 positions match TRBD2. Here the CDR3 DNA reads TGTGCCACGTCCCCGGGGGGGTTGGGGGCCAAAAACATTCAGTACTTC. It codes for CATSPGGLGAKNIQYF.